This entry lists 28 T cell receptor beta chains sequenced from one sample in a study of OX40 agonist ivuxolimab in advanced cancers. Libraries were prepared by immunoSEQ multiplex PCR; TCRdb keeps only in-frame clonotypes and omits some of them. The sample includes about 67,000 clones, 70% to 90% of them seen just once. The sequenced sample was CD4+ or CD8+ T cells sorted from blood, obtained in a trial of the OX40 agonist ivuxolimab. The receptors shown here come from an adult with an advanced solid tumor such as melanoma, head and neck, liver or kidney cancer.

V is TRBV2 and J is TRBJ2-7; TRBD1 matches at 11 bases. The CDR3 is 14 residues long. In germline, CDR1 is SNHLY, CDR2 FYNNEI. V shed 10 bases and J 2 bases; nucleotides not matched to a gene: 7. The CDR3 nucleotides read TGTGCCATCCTCCGGGACAGGGGGACCTACGAGCAGTACTTC. Its protein is CAILRDRGTYEQYF.

The rearrangement uses TRBV4-1 and TRBJ1-1; D is unclear. The CDR3 totals 14 residues. Germline values: CDR1 MGHRA, CDR2 YSYEKL. V dropped 3 bases and J dropped 1 base, with 9 bases sitting between them. The CDR3 sequence: CASSHGRTNTEAFF. The DNA of the CDR3 is TGCGCCAGCAGCCACGGACGGACGAACACTGAAGCTTTCTTT.

This sequence joins TRBV28 and TRBJ1-2; no firm D call. The CDR3 runs to 11 residues. V was shortened by 10 bases and J by 1 base, with 7 bases between the two germline ends. CDR1 and CDR2 from the germline V gene are MDHEN and SYDVKM. CDR3: CATYFNYGYTF. The CDR3 bases are TGTGCCACCTACTTTAACTATGGCTACACCTTC.

The chain uses TRBV18 and TRBJ2-1; possibly TRBD2 for D (5 bases). This CDR3 is 14 amino acids long. Germline values: CDR1 KGHSH, CDR2 LQKENI. V lost 3 bases, J lost 7 bases, and 13 bases lay in between. CDR3 nucleotides: TGTGCCAGCTCACCGGCTAGAGGGCAAAATGAGCAGTTCTTC. This encodes CASSPARGQNEQFF. The variable domain in full, with the rest retrieved from reference TRBV18 and TRBJ2-1, is NAGVMQNPRHLVRRRGQEARLRCSPMKGHSHVYWYRQLPEEGLKFMVYLQKENIIDESGMPKERFSAEFPKEGPSILRIQQVVRGDSAAYFCASSPARGQNEQFFGPGTRLTVL.

CDR3 in DNA: TGTGCCAGCATTAGTCCCGGGACAGCACCCTTTAAAGCTTTCTTT. Translated, it gives CASISPGTAPFKAFF. The genes are TRBV7-2 and TRBJ1-1, with 7 bases lining up with TRBD1. CDR1 and CDR2 from the germline V gene are SGHTA and FQGNSA. With V trimmed by 7 bases and J by 9 bases, 17 bases remained unmatched. The length of the CDR3 is 15 residues.

V is TRBV7-9 and J is TRBJ2-3; TRBD2 matches at 8 bases. This CDR3 contains 15 residues. Trimming removed 4 bases from V and 4 bases from J; junction bases left unmatched: 7. The germline gives CDR1 SEHNR, CDR2 FQNEAQ (reference sequence). This CDR3 reads CASSSVSGSSDTQYF. The CDR3 nucleotides are TGTGCCAGCAGCTCCGTGAGCGGGAGTTCAGATACGCAGTATTTT. The full variable domain, with the rest looked up from reference TRBV7-9 and TRBJ2-3, is DTGVSQNPRHKITKRGQNVTFRCDPISEHNRLYWYRQTLGQGPEFLTYFQNEAQLEKSRLLSDRFSAERPKGSFSTLEIQRTEQGDSAMYLCASSSVSGSSDTQYFGPGTRLTVL.

The chain links TRBV18 to TRBJ2-3; D is unclear. This CDR3 contains 16 residues. Germline V CDR1 and CDR2: KGHSH, LQKENI. The V end was cut by 1 base, the J end by 0 bases, with 11 bases between. The CDR3 spells CASSPQSWSSTDTQYF. The CDR3 DNA is TGTGCCAGCTCACCACAAAGTTGGTCTAGCACAGATACGCAGTATTTT.

V is TRBV5-4 and J is TRBJ2-3; D is undetermined. V was pared by 0 bases and J by 0 bases, with 5 bases between. From germline, CDR1 is SGHNT and CDR2 YYREEE (reference sequence). CDR3 length: 14 residues. The CDR3 nucleotides read TGTGCCAGCAGCTTGGACCCCAGCACAGATACGCAGTATTTT. As protein: CASSLDPSTDTQYF.

V is TRBV7-9 and J is TRBJ2-5; maybe TRBD1 (5 bases). V lost 4 bases and J lost 2, with 14 bases in between. This CDR3 spans 15 amino acids. CDR1 and CDR2 from the germline V gene are SEHNR and FQNEAQ (reference sequence). In DNA form, the CDR3 reads TGTGCCAGCAGCTCGCCTTCCCAGGGTCAAGAGACCCAGTACTTC. Translation: CASSSPSQGQETQYF.

The chain combines TRBV19 with TRBJ1-5, with a weak D call TRBD1 (5 bases). The CDR3 runs 18 residues. Germline CDR1 is LNHDA and CDR2 is SQIVND (reference sequence). V lost 6 bases, J lost 4 bases, and 25 bases lay in between. CDR3 protein: CASSPIAAGVRKNQPQHF. In nucleotides, the CDR3 is TGTGCCAGTAGCCCGATCGCCGCGGGGGTCAGGAAAAATCAGCCCCAGCATTTT. Full variable domain (remainder filled in from reference TRBV19 and TRBJ1-5): DGGITQSPKYLFRKEGQNVTLSCEQNLNHDAMYWYRQDPGQGLRLIYYSQIVNDFQKGDIAEGYSVSREKKESFPLTVTSAQKNPTAFYLCASSPIAAGVRKNQPQHFGDGTRLSIL.

The V and J genes are TRBV4-2 and TRBJ2-7, with 12 bases matching TRBD2. J lost 5 bases, V lost 2 bases, and 4 bases had no gene match. The CDR3 has 15 residues. Germline V gene sequence: CDR1 LGHNA, CDR2 YNFKEQ. The CDR3 bases are TGTGCCAGCAGCCAACCCCGGACTAGCGGGAACGAGCAGTACTTC. As protein: CASSQPRTSGNEQYF.

The chain couples TRBV29-1 to TRBJ2-2; unclear D gene. V lost 6 bases, J lost 2 bases, and 13 bases lay in between. The germline V gene has CDR1 SQVTM and CDR2 ANQGSEA. The length of the CDR3 is 14 residues. The CDR3 spells CSVLPNLNTGELFF. In DNA form, the CDR3 reads TGCAGCGTCCTACCCAACCTAAACACCGGGGAGCTGTTTTTT.

The rearrangement joins TRBV4-2 to TRBJ1-2, with TRBD1 identical over 7 bases. The V and J ends lost 3 bases and 0 bases, in that order; junction bases with no gene match: 7. The V gene's germline CDR1 is LGHNA and CDR2 YNFKEQ. CDR3 length equals 16 residues. The CDR3 reads CASSQVWDSSNYGYTF. DNA of the CDR3: TGTGCCAGCAGCCAGGTATGGGACAGCTCTAACTATGGCTACACCTTC.

This clone came up a few times. CDR3 coding DNA: TGTGCCAGCAGCCGTGACCAAGAGACCCAGTACTTC. Its protein is CASSRDQETQYF. The chain combines TRBV7-8 with TRBJ2-5; no clear D. Per germline, CDR1 SGHVS and CDR2 FQNEAQ. This CDR3 has 12 residues. Trimming shortened V by 5 bases and J by 0 bases, and 4 bases separated the two germline ends.

This sequence joins TRBV5-4 and TRBJ2-2; D remains unclear. CDR1 SGHNT and CDR2 YYREEE come from the germline V gene (reference sequence). The V end lost 0 bases, the J end lost 13 bases, and 13 bases lay between the germline ends. The CDR3 extends over 13 amino acids. Here the CDR3 DNA reads TGTGCCAGCAGCTTGGAGGGCTACCAGAGGCTGTTTTTT. Protein: CASSLEGYQRLFF.

The V gene is TRBV13, the J gene TRBJ2-7; 8 nucleotides agree with TRBD2. Germline lookup yields CDR1 PRHDT and CDR2 FYEKMQ (reference sequence). Germline trimming cut 5 bases from V and 2 bases from J; bases unmatched to any gene: 8. The CDR3 spans 15 residues. In DNA form, the CDR3 reads TGTGCCAGCAGCCGATTCAATAGCGGGACCTACGAGCAGTACTTC. Residues: CASSRFNSGTYEQYF.

The count of this clone is one. The J gene is TRBJ1-2, the V gene TRBV6-1, with D perhaps matching TRBD1 (5 bases). The germline CDR1 and CDR2 sequences are MNHNS and SASEGT. The V end lost 1 base, the J end lost 5 bases, and 11 bases lay between the germline ends. The CDR3 extends over 14 amino acids. CDR3 DNA: TGTGCCAGCAGTGAAGAGGCGGGGGGATATGGCTACACCTTC. It encodes CASSEEAGGYGYTF.

The rearrangement joins TRBV2 to TRBJ2-2; weak D call: TRBD2 (5 bases). Trimming left V 3 bases short and J 3 bases short, with 8 bases between. The CDR3 length is 14 residues. Germline CDR1 and CDR2: SNHLY and FYNNEI. DNA for the CDR3: TGTGCCAGCAGTGATGGGAGCGACACCGGGGAGCTGTTTTTT. Translation gives CASSDGSDTGELFF.

This chain connects TRBV10-1 to TRBJ1-1, with D unresolved. The CDR3 consists of 14 residues. V was clipped by 3 bases and J by 0 bases, with 8 bases between them. Germline loops: CDR1 WNHNN, CDR2 SYGVQD (reference sequence). The CDR3, as DNA: TGCGCCAGCAGTGAATTCAGAATGAACACTGAAGCTTTCTTT. Translation: CASSEFRMNTEAFF.

This rearrangement joins TRBV6-1 to TRBJ2-3, with D uncertain. The germline CDR1 and CDR2 sequences are MNHNS and SASEGT. The CDR3 is 11 residues long. Trimming took off 6 bases at V and 7 bases at J, with 8 bases between the two ends. The CDR3 DNA reads as TGTGCCAGCAGCCCGGAGAATACGCAGTATTTT. Amino acid sequence: CASSPENTQYF.

V and J are TRBV5-1 and TRBJ2-1, with 7 bases aligning to TRBD1. Unmatched junction bases numbered 7, after V lost 7 bases and J lost 0 bases. Germline CDR1 is SGHRS and CDR2 is YFSETQ. The CDR3 contains 15 residues. CDR3 bases: TGCGCCAGCTGCCGGGACAGCAGCTCCTACAATGAGCAGTTCTTC. It translates to CASCRDSSSYNEQFF. The full variable domain, in which reference TRBV5-1 and TRBJ2-1 provide the parts outside the CDR3, is KAGVTQTPRYLIKTRGQQVTLSCSPISGHRSVSWYQQTPGQGLQFLFEYFSETQRNKGNFPGRFSGRQFSNSRSEMNVSTLELGDSALYLCASCRDSSSYNEQFFGPGTRLTVL.

This clone is termed medium-sized. The J gene is TRBJ1-3, the V gene TRBV6-1; 8 nucleotides match TRBD1. The CDR3 sequence is 14 residues long. CDR1 is MNHNS and CDR2 is SASEGT in the germline V gene. Trimming cost V 4 bases and J 4 bases; bases outside gene matches: 3. Written as DNA, the CDR3 is TGTGCCAGCAGTGTACAGGGGGTAGGAAACACCATATATTTT. This codes for CASSVQGVGNTIYF.

The chain employs TRBV27 and TRBJ2-7; tentative D call: TRBD2 (6 bases). Trimming took off 3 bases at V and 2 bases at J, with 11 bases between the two ends. Germline V lookup: CDR1 MNHEY, CDR2 SMNVEV (reference sequence). The CDR3 extends over 14 amino acids. This CDR3 is CASSFSRGTYEQYF. CDR3 DNA sequence: TGTGCCAGCAGTTTCTCTCGGGGGACCTACGAGCAGTACTTC.

This clone has a handful of counts. V gene TRBV18 combines with J gene TRBJ2-2, with D hard to call. With 2 bases removed from V and 5 bases from J, the gap between germline ends came to 3 bases. The CDR3 has 12 residues. Germline V gives CDR1 KGHSH, CDR2 LQKENI. The CDR3 region is CASSPKTGELFF. The CDR3 nucleotides are TGTGCCAGCTCACCAAAGACCGGGGAGCTGTTTTTT.

This clone was counted a few times. The V and J genes are TRBV28 and TRBJ2-7, with 10 bases aligning to TRBD1. The V and J ends lost 5 bases and 3 bases, in that order; junction bases with no gene match: 4. The CDR3 has 14 residues. Germline CDR1 is MDHEN and CDR2 is SYDVKM. CDR3 DNA: TGTGCCAGCAGTCCCGGGACAGGGGTCTACGAGCAGTACTTC. Residues: CASSPGTGVYEQYF.

The chain recombines TRBV6-5 with TRBJ1-4; D uncertain. Germline CDR1 and CDR2: MNHEY and SVGAGI. The CDR3 spans 13 residues. Trimming removed 3 bases from V and 8 bases from J, with 10 bases in between. The CDR3 DNA follows: TGTGCCAGCAGTTATGGGGTCCTGGAAAAACTGTTTTTT. Translating it yields CASSYGVLEKLFF.

The chain joins TRBV19 to TRBJ2-7; D is perhaps TRBD1 (5 bases). Germline lookup yields CDR1 LNHDA and CDR2 SQIVND (reference sequence). CDR3 size: 16 residues. Trimming pared 6 bases from V and 0 bases from J, leaving 18 bases between. The CDR3, as DNA: TGTGCCAGTAGCCCCCGACAGACGACAAGCTCCTACGAGCAGTACTTC. Its protein product is CASSPRQTTSSYEQYF.

The chain combines TRBV28 with TRBJ2-2, with 7 bases identical to TRBD2. The J segment lost 6 bases and the V segment lost 3 bases, leaving 10 bases of the junction unmatched. The CDR3 covers 16 residues. Germline loops: CDR1 MDHEN, CDR2 SYDVKM. CDR3 sequence (DNA): TGTGCCAGCAGTTTCACCCCTAGCGGCCCCGCCGGGGAGCTGTTTTTT. Protein product: CASSFTPSGPAGELFF.